The rows below give T cell receptor beta chains drawn from one sample of a study of CD8 T cells in Susac syndrome. TCRdb re-derived calls from the immunoSEQ multiplex PCR reads in MiXCR, one entry per CDR3 protein. The sample has roughly 400,000 distinct CDR3 sequences, approximately 85% seen once. The specimen sequenced was CD8+ T cells from PBMCs. Receptors were obtained from a human donor with multiple sclerosis. Both conserved end residues are trimmed from each CDR3.

TRBV5-1 ASSLDGNAYEQY
TRBV2 ASSSPTENTEAF
TRBV6-4 ASSPDPATGELF
TRBV6-5 ASSSYREGYYNEQF
TRBV7-9 ASSSPAAGADTQY
TRBV7-8 ASSLGPPGQLSSYEQY
TRBV2 ASSELGLSTDTQY
TRBV12-3/TRBV12-4 ASSRNAWDTNTEAF
TRBV10-3 AISVDRGSEKLF
TRBV5-1 ASRTDNLNTEAF
TRBV29-1 SVERQGFGTGELF
TRBV4-1 ASSQVGDKYNEQF
TRBV5-4 ASSLEGSNEQF
TRBV29-1 SVADATNEKLF
TRBV10-3 AIRRTIGSTDTQY
TRBV6-5 ASTRGFWTEAF
TRBV7-6 ASSRTTAHEQY
TRBV29-1 SVAGTGASFEQF
TRBV7-6 ASSLGYRTEAF
TRBV7-6 ASSLYQDEQY
TRBV21-1 ASSKERYANEQY
TRBV3-1 ASSQDWGLAYEQY
TRBV11-2 ASTGGKSSYNEQF
TRBV14 ASSQTRGIAGNTIY
TRBV6-1 ASSPPGYNQPQH
TRBV5-5 ASSLWPELNNSPLH
TRBV4-2 ASSQNDRFDQPQH
TRBV10-3 AISESGLYQPQH